This entry is about one TCR beta chain. Its target is not known. The time point denotes: week 11, during vaccination. Each vaccine dose was 300 ug of mutant IDH1 20-mer peptide, with topical imiquimod. The data were taken from a study of a mutant IDH1 vaccine in newly diagnosed glioma. Study summary: Previous care, which was radiotherapy, temozolomide, or both, most often involved both.

This table comes from immunoSEQ multiplex PCR, and its TCRdb copy is limited to in-frame clones, with some not included. The sample has some 120,000 clones; just under 80% are singletons. The germline V gene has CDR1 SQVTM and CDR2 ANQGSEA. The CDR3 covers 13 residues. V was pared by 5 bases and J by 4 bases, with 12 bases between. The input for sequencing was PBMCs, taken from a glioma patient whose treatment included an IDH1 peptide vaccine. V is TRBV29-1 and J is TRBJ1-3; D remains ambiguous. The sequence came from a man aged 40-49 years with glioma. The CDR3 is CSVTPLGGNTIYF. For the CDR3, the DNA is TGCAGCGTTACCCCCTTAGGAGGAAACACCATATATTTT.